This is a list of T cell receptor beta chains from one sample in a study of CD8 T cells in ankylosing spondylitis. TCRdb processed the 5' RACE reads anew with MiXCR; each CDR3 protein has one entry. Among about 540,000 distinct CDR3 sequences listed, roughly 13% were seen once. The specimen was blood, either unsorted or a sorted T cell fraction (not recorded which). Receptors originate from a male donor with ankylosing spondylitis. CDR3s include the opening cysteine and the closing phenylalanine or tryptophan. A D gene is named only where the DNA matches it firmly. Rows may omit the clone size; those that give it use once, few, many or a size class.

few	TRBJ2-4	TRBV7-2	NA	CASSYVTRGNIQYF	TGTGCCAGCAGCTATGTCACGCGGGGAAACATTCAGTACTTC
NA	TRBJ1-2	TRBV5-1	TRBD1	CASSSGGTGYGYTF	TGCGCCAGCAGCTCGGGGGGGACAGGGTATGGCTACACCTTC
few	TRBJ2-5	TRBV15	NA	CATSRDRRETQYF	TGTGCCACCAGCAGAGATAGGAGAGAGACCCAGTACTTC
NA	TRBJ2-3	TRBV5-1	TRBD2	CASSSQREDTQYF	TGCGCCAGCAGCTCCCAGCGGGAGGATACGCAGTATTTT
many	TRBJ1-2	TRBV5-1	NA	CASNPLGSDYGYTF	TGCGCCAGCAACCCCCTGGGGTCTGACTATGGCTACACCTTC
NA	TRBJ1-5	TRBV6-6	TRBD1	CASRPDREQPQHF	TGTGCCAGCAGGCCTGACAGGGAACAGCCCCAGCATTTT
few	TRBJ2-2	TRBV6-1	TRBD1	CASRSGQGVGGELFF	TGTGCCAGCAGGTCGGGACAGGGGGTCGGCGGGGAGCTGTTTTTT
many	TRBJ1-1	TRBV5-1	TRBD1	CASTGDRVGTEAFF	TGCGCCAGCACCGGGGACAGGGTGGGGACTGAAGCTTTCTTT
NA	TRBJ2-5	TRBV10-3	NA	CAISEGRDAETQYF	TGTGCCATCAGTGAGGGGCGGGATGCGGAGACCCAGTACTTC
NA	TRBJ2-1	TRBV20-1	NA	CSASKDHEDYNEQFF	TGCAGTGCTAGCAAGGACCACGAAGACTACAATGAGCAGTTCTTC
NA	TRBJ2-2	TRBV2	TRBD1	CATTGDTGELFF	TGTGCCACTACAGGGGACACCGGGGAGCTGTTTTTT
many	TRBJ2-4	TRBV7-2	TRBD2	CASSLDSGSGIQYF	TGTGCCAGCAGCTTAGATAGCGGGAGTGGCATTCAGTACTTC
many	TRBJ2-1	TRBV4-1	NA	CASSQGRSRGNEQFF	TGCGCCAGCAGCCAAGGACGGAGTAGGGGTAATGAGCAGTTCTTC
NA	TRBJ1-1	TRBV19	NA	CASSMTGGTEAFF	TGTGCCAGTAGTATGACGGGGGGAACTGAAGCTTTCTTT
NA	TRBJ2-3	TRBV10-3	TRBD2	CAISPRSGSDTDTQYF	TGTGCCATCAGCCCCCGGAGCGGGAGTGACACAGATACGCAGTATTTT
NA	TRBJ1-2	TRBV7-9	TRBD1	CASSLDRGQGGYTF	TGTGCCAGCAGCCTGGACAGGGGGCAAGGAGGCTACACCTTC
NA	TRBJ1-1	TRBV12-3/TRBV12-4	NA	CASRPPGHSNTEAFF	TGTGCCAGCAGGCCGCCGGGACACTCGAACACTGAAGCTTTCTTT
few	TRBJ1-3	TRBV5-1	TRBD1	CASSLVRPGGGNTIYF	TGCGCCAGCAGCTTGGTACGCCCAGGGGGAGGAAACACCATATATTTT
few	TRBJ1-2	TRBV12-3/TRBV12-4	NA	CASRAGSGYGYTF	TGTGCCAGCAGGGCTGGAAGTGGCTATGGCTACACCTTC
few	TRBJ1-2	TRBV12-3/TRBV12-4	TRBD1	CASSFPGGRNGYTF	TGTGCCAGCAGTTTTCCAGGGGGACGGAATGGCTACACCTTC
few	TRBJ2-7	TRBV20-1	NA	CSARDPRDRNEQYF	TGCAGTGCTAGAGATCCCAGGGACCGAAACGAGCAGTACTTC
many	TRBJ2-3	TRBV24-1	TRBD2	CATSDRGLADTDTQYF	TGTGCCACCAGTGATCGTGGACTAGCGGACACAGATACGCAGTATTTT
few	TRBJ2-3	TRBV27	TRBD2	CASSDPGLAGVGDTQYF	TGTGCCAGCAGTGATCCGGGACTAGCGGGAGTAGGGGATACGCAGTATTTT
few	TRBJ2-3	TRBV12-3/TRBV12-4	TRBD2	CASSLWVAGGDTQYF	TGTGCCAGCAGTTTATGGGTAGCGGGGGGAGATACGCAGTATTTT
few	TRBJ2-1	TRBV5-1	TRBD2	CASSFLQREYNNEQFF	TGCGCCAGCAGCTTCCTTCAGCGGGAGTACAACAATGAGCAGTTCTTC
many	TRBJ2-1	TRBV7-2	TRBD2	CASSLGASGRGNEQFF	TGTGCCAGCAGCTTAGGGGCTAGCGGGAGGGGCAATGAGCAGTTCTTC
NA	TRBJ2-1	TRBV12-5	NA	CASGIHRQLSQNNEQFF	TGTGCTAGTGGTATACATCGACAGCTATCTCAAAACAATGAGCAGTTCTTC
NA	TRBJ2-1	TRBV20-1	NA	CSAHNRLGDNEQFF	TGCAGTGCTCATAACCGACTGGGGGACAATGAGCAGTTCTTC
few	TRBJ2-7	TRBV12-3/TRBV12-4	TRBD2	CASRWGTSGTYEQYF	TGTGCCAGCAGGTGGGGGACTAGCGGAACATACGAGCAGTACTTC
few	TRBJ2-1	TRBV20-1	TRBD2	CSASRLAGGSTYNEQFF	TGCAGTGCTAGTCGACTAGCGGGAGGGTCGACCTACAATGAGCAGTTCTTC
few	TRBJ2-1	TRBV5-1	NA	CASSPGLTANEQFF	TGCGCCAGCAGCCCGGGACTCACGGCCAATGAGCAGTTCTTC
few	TRBJ2-4	TRBV12-3/TRBV12-4	NA	CASTSGGKNIQYF	TGTGCCAGCACCTCCGGAGGTAAAAACATTCAGTACTTC
few	TRBJ2-1	TRBV2	TRBD1	CAITLGDRVDYNEQFF	TGTGCCATCACGCTAGGAGACAGGGTCGACTACAATGAGCAGTTCTTC
few	TRBJ1-1	TRBV4-1	NA	CASSQVSGRIMNTEAFF	TGCGCCAGCAGCCAAGTATCGGGACGGATTATGAACACTGAAGCTTTCTTT
many	TRBJ2-2	TRBV5-1	TRBD1	CASRPSRDRLGGELFF	TGCGCCAGCAGACCATCCCGGGACAGGCTTGGCGGGGAGCTGTTTTTT
NA	TRBJ2-6	TRBV5-1	NA	CASNPAPGANVLTF	TGCGCCAGCAACCCAGCCCCTGGGGCCAACGTCCTGACTTTC
many	TRBJ1-5	TRBV20-1	TRBD1	CSASRGGSWHF	TGCAGTGCTAGCCGAGGGGGCTCCTGGCATTTT
NA	TRBJ2-1	TRBV5-6	TRBD2	CASSLPGGGTDEQFF	TGTGCCAGCAGCTTGCCGGGCGGGGGGACCGATGAGCAGTTCTTC
many	TRBJ2-1	TRBV10-3	NA	CAISVGEPTYNEQFF	TGTGCCATCAGTGTGGGGGAACCGACCTACAATGAGCAGTTCTTC
few	TRBJ2-1	TRBV20-1	NA	CSARSGRTYNEQFF	TGCAGTGCTAGGAGCGGACGAACCTACAATGAGCAGTTCTTC
NA	TRBJ2-6	TRBV25-1	NA	CASTRGANVLTF	TGTGCCAGCACCCGTGGGGCCAACGTCCTGACTTTC
NA	TRBJ1-3	TRBV9	NA	CASSAQAFSGNTIYF	TGTGCCAGCAGCGCACAGGCCTTCTCTGGAAACACCATATATTTT
few	TRBJ2-7	TRBV18	TRBD2	CASSLTPGGDSYEQYF	TGTGCCAGCTCACTCACACCCGGGGGGGACTCCTACGAGCAGTACTTC
NA	TRBJ1-1	TRBV7-6	NA	CASSRQSSSRPEAFF	TGTGCCAGCAGTCGACAGTCCTCGAGCCGCCCTGAAGCTTTCTTT
NA	TRBJ1-1	TRBV6-1	NA	CASKGKNTEAFF	TGTGCCAGTAAAGGGAAAAACACTGAAGCTTTCTTT
NA	TRBJ1-5	TRBV19	NA	CASSIRHGSNQPQHF	TGTGCCAGTAGTATCCGGCACGGTAGCAATCAGCCCCAGCATTTT
few	TRBJ1-3	TRBV12-3/TRBV12-4	NA	CASSPTLSSGNTIYF	TGTGCCAGCAGTCCAACTTTGAGCTCTGGAAACACCATATATTTT
NA	TRBJ2-3	TRBV29-1	NA	CSVGGTASHTQYF	TGCAGCGTTGGCGGGACAGCCAGTCATACGCAGTATTTT
NA	TRBJ1-1	TRBV5-1	NA	CASSLIGGGPNTEAFF	TGCGCCAGCAGCTTGATAGGGGGTGGCCCAAACACTGAAGCTTTCTTT
many	TRBJ2-1	TRBV24-1	NA	CATSDFGGEQFF	TGTGCCACCAGTGATTTTGGAGGAGAGCAGTTCTTC
few	TRBJ1-4	TRBV5-1	NA	CASSFLANEKLFF	TGCGCCAGCAGCTTCCTGGCAAATGAAAAACTGTTTTTT
many	TRBJ2-1	TRBV13	NA	CASSLETGPYNEQFF	TGTGCCAGCAGCTTAGAGACGGGCCCCTACAATGAGCAGTTCTTC
NA	TRBJ2-1	TRBV20-1	TRBD2	CSAWGTSGENEQFF	TGCAGTGCTTGGGGTACTAGCGGGGAGAATGAGCAGTTCTTC
few	TRBJ1-2	TRBV10-3	TRBD1	CAISDRDRAYGYTF	TGTGCCATCAGTGACCGTGACAGGGCCTATGGCTACACCTTC
NA	TRBJ2-3	TRBV7-2	NA	CASSLVVSTSGDTQYF	TGTGCCAGCAGCTTAGTAGTCAGTACGAGCGGAGATACGCAGTATTTT
few	TRBJ2-3	TRBV11-2	NA	CASTTPRGSKDTQYF	TGTGCCAGCACCACCCCCCGGGGGTCGAAAGATACGCAGTATTTT
few	TRBJ1-4	TRBV5-1	TRBD1	CASSFGTVGEKLFF	TGCGCCAGCAGCTTCGGGACAGTAGGTGAAAAACTGTTTTTT
NA	TRBJ2-3	TRBV7-9	TRBD2	CASSPLDWTSGDTQYF	TGTGCCAGCAGCCCCTTGGACTGGACTAGCGGAGATACGCAGTATTTT